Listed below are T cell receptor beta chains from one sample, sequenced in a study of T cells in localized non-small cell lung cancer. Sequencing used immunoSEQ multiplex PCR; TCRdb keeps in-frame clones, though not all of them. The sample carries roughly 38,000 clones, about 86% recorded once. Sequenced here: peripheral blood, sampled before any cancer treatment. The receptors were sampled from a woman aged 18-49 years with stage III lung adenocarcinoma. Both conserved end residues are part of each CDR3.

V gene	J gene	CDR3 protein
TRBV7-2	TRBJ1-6	CASSLLRGGGGVHSPLHF
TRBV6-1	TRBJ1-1	CATDPTGEMNTEAFF
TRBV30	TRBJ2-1	CAWGGEQFF
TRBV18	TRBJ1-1	CASSPPSVNTEAFF
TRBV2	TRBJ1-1	CASSILGAEAFF
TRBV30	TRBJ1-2	CAWSVQGQSGYTF
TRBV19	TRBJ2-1	CASTFRTGGDYNEQFF
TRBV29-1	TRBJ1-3	CSAGGDKLGNTIYF
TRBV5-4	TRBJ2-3	CASRDRGTDTQYF
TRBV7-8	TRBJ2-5	CASSLGQVEVQYF
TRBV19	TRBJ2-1	CASRTSGSYNEQFF
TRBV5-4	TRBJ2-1	CASSSPDNEQFF
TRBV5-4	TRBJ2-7	CASSLVSTGSSYEQYF
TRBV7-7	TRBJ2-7	CASSRGLNSYEQYF
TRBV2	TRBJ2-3	CASTETGVRTDTQYF
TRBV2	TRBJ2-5	CASSKDRGQETQYF
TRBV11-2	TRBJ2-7	CASSLGGLGRESYEQYF
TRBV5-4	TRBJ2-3	CASTPPPGSDTDTQYF
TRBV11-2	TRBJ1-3	CASSFRDSGNTIYF
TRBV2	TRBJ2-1	CASSVASGPLAYNEQFF
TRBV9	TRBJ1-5	CASSVVAGGHSNQPQHF
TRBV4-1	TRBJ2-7	CASSQEWTSSYEQYF
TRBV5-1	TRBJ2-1	CASSPPPDYNEQFF
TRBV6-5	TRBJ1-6	CASSYSIDDSPLHF
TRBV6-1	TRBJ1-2	CASSEAANYGYTF
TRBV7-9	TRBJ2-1	CASSLDLNVGEQFF
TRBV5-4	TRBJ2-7	CASSSQTGSYEQYF